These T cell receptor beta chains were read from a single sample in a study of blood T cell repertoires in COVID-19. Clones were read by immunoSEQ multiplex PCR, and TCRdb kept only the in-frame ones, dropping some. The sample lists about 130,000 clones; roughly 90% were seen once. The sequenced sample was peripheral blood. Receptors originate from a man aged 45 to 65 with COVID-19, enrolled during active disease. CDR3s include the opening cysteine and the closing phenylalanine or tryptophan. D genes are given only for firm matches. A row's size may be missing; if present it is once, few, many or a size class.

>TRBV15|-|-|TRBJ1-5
TGTGCCACCAGCAGAGATCTTGGGGGGGCCGTGGTTCAGCCCCAGCATTTT
CATSRDLGGAVVQPQHF
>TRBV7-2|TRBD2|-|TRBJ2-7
TGTGCCAGCAGCTCGACTAGCGGGGGGGTCTACGAGCAGTACTTC
CASSSTSGGVYEQYF
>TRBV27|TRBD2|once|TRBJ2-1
TGTGCCAGCAGTGCGCCCGGGACTATCCTCTACAATGAGCAGTTCTTC
CASSAPGTILYNEQFF
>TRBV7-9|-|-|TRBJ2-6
TGTGCCAGCAGCCCAACTAACTCTGGGGCCAACGTCCTGACTTTC
CASSPTNSGANVLTF
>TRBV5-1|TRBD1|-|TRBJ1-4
TGCGCCAGCAGCACGGGACAGACTAATGAAAAACTGTTTTTT
CASSTGQTNEKLFF
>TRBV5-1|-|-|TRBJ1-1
TGCGCCAGCAGCTTGTGGGGCAGGGACACTGAAGCTTTCTTT
CASSLWGRDTEAFF
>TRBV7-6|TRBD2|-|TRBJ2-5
TGTGCCAGCAGCTTAGGAGCGGGGCAAGAGACCCAGTACTTC
CASSLGAGQETQYF
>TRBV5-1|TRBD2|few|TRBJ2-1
TGCGCCAGCAGGGCGGGACTAGCGGGAGTCGAGCAGTTCTTC
CASRAGLAGVEQFF
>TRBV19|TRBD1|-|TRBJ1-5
TGTGCCAGTAGTATTGGGGGGACAGTCTATCAGCCCCAGCATTTT
CASSIGGTVYQPQHF
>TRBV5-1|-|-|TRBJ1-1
TGCGCCAGCAGCTTGAGTACAGGGATGAACACTGAAGCTTTCTTT
CASSLSTGMNTEAFF
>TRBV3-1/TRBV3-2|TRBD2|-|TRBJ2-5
TGTGCCAGCAGCCAAGGGGCCGGGACTAGGAACCAAGAGACCCAGTACTTC
CASSQGAGTRNQETQYF
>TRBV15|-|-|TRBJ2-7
TGTGCCAGCAGTTCGGGGGGCGGATACGAGCAGTACTTC
CASSSGGGYEQYF
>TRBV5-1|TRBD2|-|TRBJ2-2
TGCGCCAGCAGCCTTAGCGGGATCAACACCGGGGAGCTGTTTTTT
CASSLSGINTGELFF
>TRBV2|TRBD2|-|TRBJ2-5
TGTGCCAGCAGCGCTACTCCGGGACTAGCCCAAGAGACCCAGTACTTC
CASSATPGLAQETQYF
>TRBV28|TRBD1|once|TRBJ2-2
TGTGCCATTCGGGACAGGGAAACCACCGGGGAGCTGTTTTTT
CAIRDRETTGELFF
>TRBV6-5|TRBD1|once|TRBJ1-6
TGTGCCAGCAGTCTGCGACAGGGAAATTCACCCCTCCACTTT
CASSLRQGNSPLHF
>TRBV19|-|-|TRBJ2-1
TGTGCCAGTTGGGACTGGACCTACAATGAGCAGTTCTTC
CASWDWTYNEQFF
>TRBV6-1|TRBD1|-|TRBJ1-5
TGTGCCAGCAGTGAATGGGGACAGGGGGCGGTCAATCAGCCCCAGCATTTT
CASSEWGQGAVNQPQHF
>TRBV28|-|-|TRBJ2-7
TGTGCCAGCAGTCCCTATTCGGGATCCTACGAGCAGTACTTC
CASSPYSGSYEQYF
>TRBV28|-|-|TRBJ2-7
TGTGCCAGCAGTTTGAGGTTCGACGAGCAGTACTTC
CASSLRFDEQYF
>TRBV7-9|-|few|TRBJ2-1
TGTGCCAGCAGCTTAGTCGGGGATGAGCAGTTCTTC
CASSLVGDEQFF
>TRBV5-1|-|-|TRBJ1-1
TGCGCCAGCAGCCATAATCTACAGCGGGGGGCCACTGAAGCTTTCTTT
CASSHNLQRGATEAFF
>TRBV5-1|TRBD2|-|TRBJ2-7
TGCGCCAGCAGCTCAGGACGGGATAGCGGGAGGGCCCTCGAGCAGTACTTC
CASSSGRDSGRALEQYF
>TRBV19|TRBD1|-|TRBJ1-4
TGTGCCAGTAGCCTTAGGACAGGGGACAATGAAAAACTGTTTTTT
CASSLRTGDNEKLFF
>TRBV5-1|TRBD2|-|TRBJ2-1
TGCGCCAGCAGCCTCCCGGGACTAGCGGCCGGCAATGAGCAGTTCTTC
CASSLPGLAAGNEQFF
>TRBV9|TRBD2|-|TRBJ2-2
TGTGCCAGCAGCCTCTCTAGCGGGAGTCGAACCGGGGAGCTGTTTTTT
CASSLSSGSRTGELFF
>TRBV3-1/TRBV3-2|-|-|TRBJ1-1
TGTGCCAGCACCACCGCGGGGAGTAACACTGAAGCTTTCTTT
CASTTAGSNTEAFF
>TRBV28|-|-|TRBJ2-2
TGTGCCAGCAGGACCGGGAGTTCGGAAACCGGGGAGCTGTTTTTT
CASRTGSSETGELFF
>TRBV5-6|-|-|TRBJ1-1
TGTGCCAGCGGACAGCCGCCGAACACTGAAGCTTTCTTT
CASGQPPNTEAFF
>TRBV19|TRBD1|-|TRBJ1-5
TGTGCCAGTAGTATAGCCAGGGGGCTGTCGAGCAATCAGCCCCAGCATTTT
CASSIARGLSSNQPQHF
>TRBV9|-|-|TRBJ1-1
TGTGCCAGCAGCGTAGTAGGGAGTCCTTTTGTCGGTGAAGCTTTCTTT
CASSVVGSPFVGEAFF
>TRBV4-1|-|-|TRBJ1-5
TGCGCCAGCAGCCAAGTCGGCGGTAATCAGCCCCAGCATTTT
CASSQVGGNQPQHF
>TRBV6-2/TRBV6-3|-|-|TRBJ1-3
TGTGCCAGCAGTCGGGGAATCTCTGGAAACACCATATATTTT
CASSRGISGNTIYF
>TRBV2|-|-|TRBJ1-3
TGTGCCAGCGGGGAACAGGGATCTGGAAACACCATATATTTT
CASGEQGSGNTIYF
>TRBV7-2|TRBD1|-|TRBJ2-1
TGTGCCAGCAGCTCACCAAACAGGGGCAATGAGCAGTTCTTC
CASSSPNRGNEQFF
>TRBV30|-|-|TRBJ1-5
TGTGCCTCTGAGAGACAGTTCAATCAGCCCCAGCATTTT
CASERQFNQPQHF
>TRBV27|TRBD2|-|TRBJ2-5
TGTGCCAGCAGTTTGGCGGGAGGGCCGAGGAAGACCCAGTACTTC
CASSLAGGPRKTQYF
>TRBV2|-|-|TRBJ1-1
TGTGCCAGCAGAGGACAGCAAAACACTGAAGCTTTCTTT
CASRGQQNTEAFF
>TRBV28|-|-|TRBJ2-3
TGTGCCAGCAGTTCCGGGGGAGATACGCAGTATTTT
CASSSGGDTQYF
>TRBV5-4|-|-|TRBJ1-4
TGTGCCAGCAGCTCACAGGGTAGTAGTGAAAAACTGTTTTTT
CASSSQGSSEKLFF
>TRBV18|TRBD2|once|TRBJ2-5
TGTGCCAGCTCACCAAGGCGGGAGGGTCTGGAGACCCAGTACTTC
CASSPRREGLETQYF
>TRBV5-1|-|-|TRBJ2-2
TGCGCCAGCAGCCCGGGGTACGAACCGAACACCGGGGAGCTGTTTTTT
CASSPGYEPNTGELFF
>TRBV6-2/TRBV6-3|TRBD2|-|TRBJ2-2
TGTGCCAGCAGTGATAGCGGAGCGGGGACCGGGGAGCTGTTTTTT
CASSDSGAGTGELFF
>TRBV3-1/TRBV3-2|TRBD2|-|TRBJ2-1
TGTGCCAGCAGCCAAGCCGGGACTAGCGGACTCTACAATGAGCAGTTCTTC
CASSQAGTSGLYNEQFF
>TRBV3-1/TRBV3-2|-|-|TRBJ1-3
TGTGCCAGCAGCCGAGGTGTTTCAGGAAACACCATATATTTT
CASSRGVSGNTIYF
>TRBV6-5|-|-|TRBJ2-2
TGTGCCAGCAGTTACAGTCAGATCACCGGGGAGCTGTTTTTT
CASSYSQITGELFF
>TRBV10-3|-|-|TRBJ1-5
TGTGCCATCAGTGAGTCCCCCGAACGGAGCAATCAGCCCCAGCATTTT
CAISESPERSNQPQHF
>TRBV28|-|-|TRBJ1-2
TGTGCCAGCAGTTTAGGGAGGGAGGCCTATGGCTACACCTTC
CASSLGREAYGYTF
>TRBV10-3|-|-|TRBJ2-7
TGTGCCATCTCAGGGGTTAACTACGAGCAGTACTTC
CAISGVNYEQYF
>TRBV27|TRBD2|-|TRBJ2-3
TGTGCCAGCAGTACCAGCGGGATCACAGATACGCAGTATTTT
CASSTSGITDTQYF
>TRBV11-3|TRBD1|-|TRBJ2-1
TGTGCCAGCAGCTTAGGTGGGACAGGGGCCTACAATGAGCAGTTCTTC
CASSLGGTGAYNEQFF
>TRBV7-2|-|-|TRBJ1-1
TGTGCCAGCAGCTTTCCCGGGTATTCGGGAACTGAAGCTTTCTTT
CASSFPGYSGTEAFF
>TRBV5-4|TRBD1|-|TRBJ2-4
TGTGCCAGCAGCCCTGGACAGGGTATCCTAGCCAAAAACATTCAGTACTTC
CASSPGQGILAKNIQYF